This T cell receptor beta chain stems from a study of cytomegalovirus exposure and HLA in healthy donors. Of note for this clone: Its antigen is not known.

Overall study results and limits: It was confirmed in vitro that three of the CMV-associated chains were specific for CMV antigens. Altogether, some 170 TCR beta chains were recorded as cytomegalovirus-associated.

Primers included in the PCR were 60 Vbeta and 13 Jbeta primers. The method was immunoSEQ multiplex PCR; TCRdb's version includes in-frame clones alone and lacks a portion of them. This sample has around 160,000 clones, with 68% found just once. Material for sequencing was PBMCs. This clonotype originated in a man aged 45-65 years in good health and CMV-seronegative.

This CDR3 is CASSSFSRGQGVYEQYF. CDR3 in DNA: TGTGCCAGCAGCTCCTTTTCTCGGGGCCAGGGGGTCTACGAGCAGTACTTC. The rearrangement uses TRBV7-9 and TRBJ2-7; 7 nucleotides match TRBD1. The CDR3 runs to 17 residues. In germline, CDR1 is SEHNR, CDR2 FQNEAQ (reference sequence). Unmatched junction bases numbered 15, after V lost 4 bases and J lost 3 bases.